This T cell receptor (beta chain) was retrieved from a study of cytomegalovirus exposure and HLA in healthy donors (dated by TCRdb to 2017 to 2019). In terms of the full investigation: According to an earlier analysis of 587 of the donors, 200 million or so T cells yielded 100 million or so unique TCR beta sequences and about 300 Gb of sequence data. Both class I and class II loci were covered by HLA typing, at four-digit resolution. All discovery cohort repertoires had been generated using a single sequencing platform. To study patterns of TCR occurrence, a later analysis re-analyzed previously published TCR beta repertoires from under 750 donors and added high-resolution HLA genotyping. In a later genetic analysis, genome-wide SNP genotypes for about 55% of the roughly 700 donors were used, and that subset was treated as a discovery cohort. To predict cytomegalovirus infection status, the study brought together high-throughput TCR immunosequencing, statistical association of individual TCRs with disease status, and machine learning. Several DR-DQ haplotypes were handled as single units for association and clustering because linkage in the cohort was strong. The genetic ancestry cluster associated with self-reported Caucasian donors included roughly 84% of the 300 to 450 genotyped donors. Typing coverage varied by locus: roughly 629-640 donors for A, B, C, DRB1 and DQB1; roughly 560 for DQA1; 606 for DPA1; roughly 450 for DPB1. In the later analysis, no new phenotypic data were used to find candidate immune exposures; instead, reliance was placed on TCR beta sequences and their occurrence across donors. The study aimed to test whether cataloging public T cell receptors could reveal signatures of past pathogen exposure. Donor age, sex, ethnicity and CMV serostatus were compiled together with the repertoire data. In an earlier analysis of 500 to 650 of the donors, high-throughput TCR beta sequencing was used to judge whether each TCR beta V gene segment behaved as functional or pseudogenic. Among some 400 genotyped donors of the cohort, an average of about 220,000 unique TCR beta nucleotide sequences was sequenced per donor, of which 15% to 20% were non-productive. About 300 gigabases of sequencing data and 78 million or so unique TCR sequences were included in an early release covering 550 to 800 HLA-typed donors. Using immunosequencing, the study profiled T cell repertoires from 666 subjects and related those repertoires to cytomegalovirus serostatus. In addition to the first cohort of 500 to 850 subjects, a separate validation cohort of approximately 130 different subjects was used. Findings and caveats that apply to the study as a whole: Correlated functional status among segregating V segments might be attributable to linkage disequilibrium, but an unknown experimental factor could not be ruled out. This cohort had only TCR beta chains sequenced, and the lack of alpha or paired-chain data limited which features could be detected. In vitro tests confirmed that a few of the cytomegalovirus-associated TCR beta chains recognize cytomegalovirus antigens. A later analysis found that HLA-associated TCR beta chains were more clonally expanded and had lower generation probabilities than equally common non-associated chains. A cluster of highly shared sequence variants was judged likely to be a technical artifact of the sequencing pipeline. In a later genetic analysis, a missense DCLRE1C variant was associated with V-gene and J-gene trimming of TCR beta chains, and the association was replicated in an independent cohort. Strong co-occurrence of HLA alleles, especially DR and DQ, made assigning TCR associations to individual alleles difficult. In a later analysis, about 17,000 TCR beta sequences were associated with specific HLA alleles at a false discovery rate of 0.05. Because HLA typing was missing for some donors at each locus, association tests included only the typed subset. The earlier analysis of about 600 of the donors excluded seventeen rarely observed V segments, including chromosome 9 orphons, because counts were too low. Sequencing depth was assumed to be roughly uniform across donors in the presence/absence analyses, though that assumption may not hold. Most TCR sequences were seen in very few donors, while some public TCRs were found in many individuals. In a later analysis, TCR association rates were found to vary across HLA loci, with the most associated TCRs seen for DRB1 alleles and the fewest for HLA-C alleles. Compared with the roughly 670-donor mean, donors in an Asian-associated ancestry cluster had fewer N-insertions in productive TCRs, according to a later genetic analysis. In the study, approximately 160 TCR beta chains were listed as associated with cytomegalovirus. Because the 87-base-pair reads could not distinguish some IMGT-functional V segments, including TRBV6-2 and TRBV6-3, those segments were excluded. Broadly in line with IMGT annotations, most TCR beta V segments showed up in productive rearrangements about 90% or about 30% of the time in an earlier analysis of approximately 600 of the donors. The authors suggested that the approach could potentially be generalized to other disease states and immunological phenotypes. The only immune exposure information available for the cohort was CMV serostatus. The classifier was reported to diagnose cytomegalovirus status with high specificity and sensitivity in both the original and validation cohorts. Several of the top co-occurrence clusters appeared to be linked to parvovirus B19, influenza, CMV and Epstein-Barr virus, according to a later analysis. A later analysis found that most CMV-associated TCR beta chains appeared HLA-restricted, with HLA associations seemingly driven largely by CMV exposure. A further reported finding was that TCR beta sequences accurately predicted the HLA-A and HLA-B alleles for most subjects in the first cohort.

As to this clone: Its antigen has not been determined. The sample holds no much larger clone one base away, and base qualities are not on file.

The cohort consisted of 666 healthy bone marrow donors. At the time of sampling, all cohort members were nominally healthy, though unrecorded immune exposures were likely present. The donor was CMV seropositive and belonged to the group of some 290 seropositive cohort members. Every donor gave a peripheral blood sample, and the peripheral blood mononuclear cells from that sample were used for TCR beta sequencing. The Qiagen DNeasy Blood Extraction Kit was used to extract genomic DNA from the blood cell samples. V sheds 9 bases and J sheds 0 bases, leaving 21 bases between their ends. CDR1 and CDR2 (KGHSH, LQKENI) derive from the germline V gene. The CDR3 spans 17 residues, from the cysteine through the phenylalanine. Only CDR3 DNA remains: 51 bases, in frame from the first base. The library came from the immunoSEQ multiplex PCR assay. For the multiplex PCR, a mixture combining 60 forward primers for TCR Vbeta segments and 13 reverse primers for TCR Jbeta segments was used. Amplification of the CDR3 region of rearranged TCR beta genes was performed with a multiplex PCR assay on genomic DNA. Amplified TCR beta libraries were sequenced as 87-base-pair reads on the Illumina HiSeq System. Per the authors' processing: A later analysis counted tens of millions of unique TCR beta chains across the 650 to 700 repertoires, and 10 million to 11 million of these chains were shared by at least two donors. Raw reads were error-corrected and collapsed into unique sequences by a nearest-neighbor algorithm in which closely related sequences were merged to remove PCR and sequencing errors. To assign V, D and J gene segments, CDR3 sequences were aligned to IMGT reference sequences. For a sequence to be retained, a match of at least six nucleotides was required to both a V gene segment and a J gene segment. A rearrangement counted as productive if the CDR3 had no stop codons and remained in frame with V and J, and every other rearrangement counted as non-productive. CDR3 was defined by IMGT convention, running from the second conserved V-encoded cysteine to the conserved J-encoded phenylalanine. Sequences without an unambiguous match to a single V gene segment were excluded from the earlier analysis of 450 to 650 of the donors. An earlier analysis of around 600 of the donors classified V segments as functional when productive rearrangements were above 56.7% and as segregating when the standard deviation between donors was above 5%. A statistical classification framework was developed to diagnose cytomegalovirus status using the catalog of TCR beta chain sequences. In a later analysis, TCR nucleotide sequences were compared against IMGT/GENE-DB human TR gene sequences so that V and J genes could be assigned. The TCRdist pipeline was used in a later analysis to assign CDR3 sequences and most-parsimonious VDJ recombination scenarios. In a later analysis, each TCR beta chain was defined by its CDR3 amino acid sequence together with its V-gene family, and reads without a unique V-gene family were excluded. In a later analysis, around 600 highly shared, low-generation-probability nucleotide sequences were removed to address suspected cross-contamination and a sequencing artifact. In a later analysis, a clonal expansion index for each public chain was calculated from normalized within-repertoire ranks of inferred template counts. A later analysis computed generation probabilities with a VDJ recombination model fitted to out-of-frame rearrangements, and checked the results against IGoR. In a later analysis, hypergeometric tests were used to score TCR-TCR, TCR-HLA and TCR-CMV co-occurrence, with a repertoire-size bias correction applied to TCR pairs. In a later analysis, false discovery rates were estimated by permuting HLA or CMV assignments 20 times. In a later analysis, co-occurring TCRs were grouped using DBSCAN, and TCRdist sequence similarity was added for clustering within HLA-allele-positive subsets. For co-occurrence clustering, repertoires with fewer than 30,000 or more than 120,000 public chains were excluded, along with 4 to 6 repertoires with anomalous nucleotide sharing. Here the immuneACCESS table is served through TCRdb, limited to in-frame sequences with V and J called. Missing clones are a known gap in these copies; in checked studies unresolved V genes cover under half, and the rest lacks a known reason. D and trimming come from the DNA, and the V and J calls and clone size come from that table. Present in this sample are about 35,000 clones, approximately 76% of which were seen just once. Jointly, the top ten make up around 8.2% of the sample.

This TCR derives from a young woman in good health and CMV-seropositive. Sequenced: PBMCs. Recombination joined TRBV18 with TRBJ2-1; tentative D gene TRBD1, with 6 bases matching. The nucleotide sequence is TGTGCCAGTTCTATCTCAGGACAGCCGAGCTCCTACAATGAGCAGTTCTTC. Translated, this is CASSISGQPSSYNEQFF.